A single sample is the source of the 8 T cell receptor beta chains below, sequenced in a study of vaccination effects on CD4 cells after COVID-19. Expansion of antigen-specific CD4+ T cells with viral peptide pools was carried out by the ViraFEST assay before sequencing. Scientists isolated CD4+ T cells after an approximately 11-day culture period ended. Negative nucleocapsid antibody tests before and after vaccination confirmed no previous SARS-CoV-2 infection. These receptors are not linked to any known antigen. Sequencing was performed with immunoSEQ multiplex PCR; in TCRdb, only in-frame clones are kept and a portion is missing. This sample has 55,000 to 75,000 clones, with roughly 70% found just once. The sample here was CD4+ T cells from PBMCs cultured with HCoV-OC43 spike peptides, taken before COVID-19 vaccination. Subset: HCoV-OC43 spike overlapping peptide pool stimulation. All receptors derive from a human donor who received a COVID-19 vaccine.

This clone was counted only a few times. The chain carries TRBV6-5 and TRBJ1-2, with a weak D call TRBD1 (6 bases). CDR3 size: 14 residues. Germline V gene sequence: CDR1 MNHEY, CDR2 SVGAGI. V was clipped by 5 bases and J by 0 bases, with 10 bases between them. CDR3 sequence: CASSRQESNYGYTF. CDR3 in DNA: TGTGCCAGCAGTCGACAGGAGTCTAACTATGGCTACACCTTC.

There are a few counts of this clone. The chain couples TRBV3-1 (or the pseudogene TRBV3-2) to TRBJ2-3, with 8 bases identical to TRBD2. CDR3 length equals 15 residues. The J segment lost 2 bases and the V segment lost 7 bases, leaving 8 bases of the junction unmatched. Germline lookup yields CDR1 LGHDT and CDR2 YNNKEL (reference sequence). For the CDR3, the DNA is TGTGCCAGCACCCATCGGGGGGGCCACACAGATACGCAGTATTTT. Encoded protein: CASTHRGGHTDTQYF.

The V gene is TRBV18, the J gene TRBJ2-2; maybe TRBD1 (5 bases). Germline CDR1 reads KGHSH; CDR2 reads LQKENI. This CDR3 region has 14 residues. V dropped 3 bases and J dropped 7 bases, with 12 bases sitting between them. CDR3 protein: CASSPRKGLGELFF. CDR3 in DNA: TGTGCCAGCTCACCTCGCAAGGGGCTCGGGGAGCTGTTTTTT.

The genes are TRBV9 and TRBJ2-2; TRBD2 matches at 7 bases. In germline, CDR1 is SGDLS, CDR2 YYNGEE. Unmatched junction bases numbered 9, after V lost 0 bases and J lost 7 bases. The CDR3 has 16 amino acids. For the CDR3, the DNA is TGTGCCAGCAGCGTAGGACAGCGGGGATTTGTCGGGGAGCTGTTTTTT. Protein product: CASSVGQRGFVGELFF.

The CDR3 nucleotides read TGCGCCAGCAGTGAAGAACTTCCCTACGAGCAGTACGTC. Protein sequence: CASSEELPYEQYV. The chain combines TRBV10-1 with TRBJ2-7, with no clear D. Trimming stripped 3 bases from V and 2 bases from J, with 8 bases between. The CDR3 consists of 13 residues. Germline CDR1 reads WNHNN; CDR2 reads SYGVQD (reference sequence).

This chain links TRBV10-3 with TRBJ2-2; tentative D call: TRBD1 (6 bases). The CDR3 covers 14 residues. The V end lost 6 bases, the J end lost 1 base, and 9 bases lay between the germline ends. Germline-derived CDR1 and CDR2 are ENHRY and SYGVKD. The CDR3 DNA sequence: TGTGCCATCAGACCGACAGGGAACACCGGGGAGCTGTTTTTT. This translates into CAIRPTGNTGELFF.

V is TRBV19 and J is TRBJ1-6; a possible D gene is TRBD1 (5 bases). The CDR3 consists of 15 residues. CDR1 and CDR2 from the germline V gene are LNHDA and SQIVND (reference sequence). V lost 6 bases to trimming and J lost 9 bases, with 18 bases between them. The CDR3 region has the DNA TGTGCCAGTAGGTGGGGGACGGAATTTACTTCACCCCTCCACTTT. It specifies CASRWGTEFTSPLHF. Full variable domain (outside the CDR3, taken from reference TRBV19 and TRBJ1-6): DGGITQSPKYLFRKEGQNVTLSCEQNLNHDAMYWYRQDPGQGLRLIYYSQIVNDFQKGDIAEGYSVSREKKESFPLTVTSAQKNPTAFYLCASRWGTEFTSPLHFGNGTRLTVT.

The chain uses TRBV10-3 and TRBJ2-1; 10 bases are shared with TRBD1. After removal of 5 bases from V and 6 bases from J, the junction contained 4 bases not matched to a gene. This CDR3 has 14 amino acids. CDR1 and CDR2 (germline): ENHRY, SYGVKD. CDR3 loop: CAISPGTGVNEQFF. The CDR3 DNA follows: TGTGCCATCAGTCCCGGGACAGGGGTCAATGAGCAGTTCTTC.